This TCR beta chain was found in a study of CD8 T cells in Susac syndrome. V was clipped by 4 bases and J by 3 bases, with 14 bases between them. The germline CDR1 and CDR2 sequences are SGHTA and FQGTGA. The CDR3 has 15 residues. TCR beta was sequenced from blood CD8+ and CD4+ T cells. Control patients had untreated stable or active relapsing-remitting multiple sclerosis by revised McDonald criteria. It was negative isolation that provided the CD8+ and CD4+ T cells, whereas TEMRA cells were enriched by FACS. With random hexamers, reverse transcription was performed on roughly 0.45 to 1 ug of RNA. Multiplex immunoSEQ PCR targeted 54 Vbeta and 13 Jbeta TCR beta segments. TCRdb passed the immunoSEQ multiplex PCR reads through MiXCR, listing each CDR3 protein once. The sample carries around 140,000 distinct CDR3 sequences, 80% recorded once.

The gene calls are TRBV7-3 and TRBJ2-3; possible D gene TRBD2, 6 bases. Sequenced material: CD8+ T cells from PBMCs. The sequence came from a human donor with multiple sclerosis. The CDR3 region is CASSSEGGRTDTQYF. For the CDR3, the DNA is TGTGCCAGCAGCTCCGAAGGAGGGCGGACAGATACGCAGTATTTT. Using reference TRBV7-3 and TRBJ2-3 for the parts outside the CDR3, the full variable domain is GAGVSQTPSNKVTEKGKYVELRCDPISGHTALYWYRQSLGQGPEFLIYFQGTGAADDSGLPNDRFFAVRPEGSVSTLKIQRTERGDSAVYLCASSSEGGRTDTQYFGPGTRLTVL.